This T cell receptor (beta chain) was documented in a study of human T cells and chemical hapten exposure. CDR1 MNHEY and CDR2 SMNVEV come from the germline V gene (reference sequence). The CDR3 has 13 amino acids. Trimming at V came to 7 bases and at J to 6 bases, leaving 5 bases not matched to a gene. TCRdb independently ran MiXCR on the RACE reads; one entry per CDR3 protein. Found here are roughly 97,000 distinct CDR3 sequences, 25% to 35% of them singletons; the top ten hold 10%. Described time point: patch test 3, about 24 weeks after DPC sensitization. Specified treatment: therapeutic diphenylcyclopropenone sensitization with weekly scalp DPC.

This sequence joins TRBV27 and TRBJ2-2; 7 nucleotides agree with TRBD1. The sequencing here drew on whole blood, taken in connection with sensitization to the hapten diphenylcyclopropenone (DPC). The clonotype originates from a middle-aged man with alopecia areata. Some clones in this sample may be carry-over from other donors' samples. The CDR3 DNA is TGTGCCAGCACTAAAGGGGGCCCCGGGGAGCTGTTTTTT. It yields the protein CASTKGGPGELFF.